These T cell receptor beta chains were read from a single sample in a study of cytomegalovirus exposure and HLA in healthy donors. TCRdb's copy holds only in-frame clones and misses some; the assay was immunoSEQ multiplex PCR. The data hold more than 200,000 clones, with 90% observed a single time. Sequenced material: PBMCs. The receptors here all came from a woman in her twenties or thirties in good health and CMV-seronegative. The CDR3 runs from the conserved cysteine through the conserved F or W. D genes are given only for firm matches. Clone size, where shown, is once, few, many, or a class for clones that have expanded.

- TRBJ2-5 - TRBV7-9 CASTGSQETQYF TGTGCCAGCACTGGCTCTCAAGAGACCCAGTACTTC
TRBD1 TRBJ1-5 - TRBV27 CASSRQGSNQPQHF TGTGCCAGCAGCCGACAGGGAAGTAATCAGCCCCAGCATTTT
- TRBJ1-1 - TRBV9 CASSPIGDPQAFF TGTGCCAGCAGCCCAATAGGGGACCCTCAAGCTTTCTTT
TRBD1 TRBJ1-5 few TRBV27 CASSIGTGLQPQHF TGTGCCAGCAGTATTGGGACAGGGCTCCAGCCCCAGCATTTT
- TRBJ1-3 - TRBV6-5 CASSYAVSGNTIYF TGTGCCAGCAGTTACGCGGTGTCCGGAAACACCATATATTTT
- TRBJ2-5 - TRBV28 CASSFPPDPQYF TGTGCCAGCAGTTTTCCCCCTGATCCCCAGTACTTC
TRBD2 TRBJ2-7 - TRBV27 CASSLGTTREQYF TGTGCCAGCAGTTTAGGGACTACCCGCGAGCAGTACTTC
- TRBJ2-5 - TRBV7-9 CASSSPLGRREQETQYF TGTGCCAGCAGCTCCCCTTTGGGCAGGCGGGAACAAGAGACCCAGTACTTC
- TRBJ2-1 few TRBV7-9 CASSLRSDEQFF TGTGCCAGCAGCCTACGTTCGGATGAGCAGTTCTTC
TRBD2 TRBJ2-5 - TRBV7-2 CASSLGLAEQETQYF TGTGCCAGCAGCCTGGGACTAGCGGAACAAGAGACCCAGTACTTC
- TRBJ2-7 - TRBV7-3 CASSIPGTDYEQYF TGTGCCAGCAGCATCCCCGGGACGGATTACGAGCAGTACTTC
TRBD1 TRBJ2-5 - TRBV5-6 CASSQTGAQETQYF TGTGCCAGCAGCCAGACAGGGGCCCAAGAGACCCAGTACTTC
- TRBJ1-5 - TRBV11-2 CASSMGGAGQPQHF TGTGCCAGCAGCATGGGAGGGGCAGGGCAGCCCCAGCATTTT
- TRBJ2-1 - TRBV7-7 CANQTGNPLYNEQFF TGTGCCAATCAAACAGGGAATCCTCTCTACAATGAGCAGTTCTTC
- TRBJ2-7 - TRBV5-4 CASSTPGGEQYF TGTGCCAGCAGCACCCCCGGGGGCGAGCAGTACTTC